This T cell receptor beta chain emerged from a study of response to subunit inactivated influenza vaccine. This clonotype was found many times. No antigen is known for it. Trimming removed 1 base from V and 5 bases from J, with 18 bases in between. The CDR3 runs to 16 residues. Each CDR3 protein gets one entry after TCRdb re-called the RT-PCR reads with MiXCR. The sample records 500,000 or so distinct CDR3 sequences, 16% being singletons. Study-level results: Authors proposed each seasonal influenza vaccination draws in few new T cells.

This rearrangement joins TRBV12-3 or TRBV12-4 to TRBJ2-7, with D maybe TRBD2 (5 bases). This TCR derives from a man between 50 and 70 years old who received an inactivated influenza vaccine. Here the sequenced sample was CD4+ T cells sorted from PBMCs, taken about 24 months after vaccination. CDR3 sequence: CASSLVLNQRANEQYF. For the CDR3, the DNA is TGTGCCAGCAGTTTAGTCTTGAACCAGAGGGCCAACGAGCAGTACTTC.